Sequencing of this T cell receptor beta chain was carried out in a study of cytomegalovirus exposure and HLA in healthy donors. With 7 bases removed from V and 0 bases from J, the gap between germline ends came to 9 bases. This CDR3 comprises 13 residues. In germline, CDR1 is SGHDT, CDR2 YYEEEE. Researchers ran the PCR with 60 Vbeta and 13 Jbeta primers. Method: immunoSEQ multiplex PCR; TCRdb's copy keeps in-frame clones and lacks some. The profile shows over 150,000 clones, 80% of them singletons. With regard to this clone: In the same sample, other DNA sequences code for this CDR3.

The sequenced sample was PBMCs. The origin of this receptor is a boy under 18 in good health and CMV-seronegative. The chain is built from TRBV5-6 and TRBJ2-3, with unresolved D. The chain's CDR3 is CASSRSSTDTQYF. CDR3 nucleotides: TGTGCCAGCTCCCGTTCTAGCACAGATACGCAGTATTTT.